This TCR beta chain appears in the sequencing data of a study of T-cell memory formation after mild COVID-19. This clonotype showed up just a few times. V lost 6 bases and J 1 base, leaving 20 bases between the germline ends. Germline V CDR1 and CDR2: MNHEY, SVGEGT. The CDR3 is made up of 17 amino acids. With constant-segment primers, 5'RACE yielded cDNA libraries of TCR alpha and TCR beta that carried sample barcodes and UMIs. One entry per CDR3 protein, called by TCRdb with MiXCR from the 5' RACE reads. The data contain 250,000 to 300,000 distinct CDR3 sequences, roughly 17% of them seen just once; the ten biggest clones take up 22%.

Sequenced: PBMCs or a T cell subset sorted from them (not recorded which). The sequence came from a man in his late teens or twenties who had mild COVID-19 (a few samples of this study predate the infection). Cell type and time point are not known. The chain recombines TRBV6-2 or TRBV6-3 with TRBJ2-3; a weak D match, TRBD1 (5 bases). CDR3 amino acids: CASSPSYQGWGTDTQYF. The CDR3 DNA follows: TGTGCCAGCAGCCCCTCATACCAGGGTTGGGGCACAGATACGCAGTATTTT.